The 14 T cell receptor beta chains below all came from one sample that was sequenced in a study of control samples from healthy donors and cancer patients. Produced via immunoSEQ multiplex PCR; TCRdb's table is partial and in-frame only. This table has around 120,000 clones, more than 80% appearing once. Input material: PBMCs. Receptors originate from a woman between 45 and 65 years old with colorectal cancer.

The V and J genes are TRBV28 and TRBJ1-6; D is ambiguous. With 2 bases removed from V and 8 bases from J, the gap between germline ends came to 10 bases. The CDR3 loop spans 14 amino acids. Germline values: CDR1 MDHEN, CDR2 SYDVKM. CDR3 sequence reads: CASSLRALYSPLHF. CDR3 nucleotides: TGTGCCAGCAGTTTACGGGCTCTTTATTCACCCCTCCACTTT. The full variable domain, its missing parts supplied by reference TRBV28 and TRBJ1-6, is DVKVTQSSRYLVKRTGEKVFLECVQDMDHENMFWYRQDPGLGLRLIYFSYDVKMKEKGDIPEGYSVSREKKERFSLILESASTNQTSMYLCASSLRALYSPLHFGNGTRLTVT.

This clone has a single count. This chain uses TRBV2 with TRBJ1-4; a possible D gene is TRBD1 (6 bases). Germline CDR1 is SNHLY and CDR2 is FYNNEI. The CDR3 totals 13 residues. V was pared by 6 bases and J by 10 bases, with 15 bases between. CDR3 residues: CASRDRGAGKLFF. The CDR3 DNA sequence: TGTGCCAGCAGAGATAGGGGGGCGGGAAAACTGTTTTTT.

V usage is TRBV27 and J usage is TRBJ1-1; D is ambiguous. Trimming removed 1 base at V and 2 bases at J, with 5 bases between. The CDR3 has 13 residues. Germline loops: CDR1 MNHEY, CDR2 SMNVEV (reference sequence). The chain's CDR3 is CASSLLGNTEAFF. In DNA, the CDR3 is TGTGCCAGCAGTTTATTAGGCAACACTGAAGCTTTCTTT.

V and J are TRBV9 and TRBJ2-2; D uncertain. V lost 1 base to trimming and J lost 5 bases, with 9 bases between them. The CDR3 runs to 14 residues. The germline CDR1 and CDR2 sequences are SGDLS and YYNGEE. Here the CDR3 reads CASSVILGTGELFF. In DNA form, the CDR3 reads TGTGCCAGCAGCGTAATCTTGGGGACCGGGGAGCTGTTTTTT.

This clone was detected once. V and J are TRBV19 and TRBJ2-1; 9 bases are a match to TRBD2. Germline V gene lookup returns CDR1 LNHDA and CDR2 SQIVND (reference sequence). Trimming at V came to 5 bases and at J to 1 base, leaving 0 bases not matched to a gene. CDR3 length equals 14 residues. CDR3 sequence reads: CASSLAGSYNEQFF. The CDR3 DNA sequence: TGTGCCAGTAGTCTAGCGGGATCCTACAATGAGCAGTTCTTC.

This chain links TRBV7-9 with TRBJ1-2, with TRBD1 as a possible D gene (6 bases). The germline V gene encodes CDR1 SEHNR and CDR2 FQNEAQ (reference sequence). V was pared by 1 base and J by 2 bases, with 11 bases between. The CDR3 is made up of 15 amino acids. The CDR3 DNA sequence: TGTGCCAGCAGCTTAGTGGGACACCCAAACTATGGCTACACCTTC. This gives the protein CASSLVGHPNYGYTF.

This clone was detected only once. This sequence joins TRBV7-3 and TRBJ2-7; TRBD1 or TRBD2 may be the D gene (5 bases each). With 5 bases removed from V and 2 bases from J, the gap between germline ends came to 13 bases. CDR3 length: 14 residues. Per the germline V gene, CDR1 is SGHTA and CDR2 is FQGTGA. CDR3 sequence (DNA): TGTGCCAGCAGCCCCAGGGACGGACCCTACGAGCAGTACTTC. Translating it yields CASSPRDGPYEQYF.

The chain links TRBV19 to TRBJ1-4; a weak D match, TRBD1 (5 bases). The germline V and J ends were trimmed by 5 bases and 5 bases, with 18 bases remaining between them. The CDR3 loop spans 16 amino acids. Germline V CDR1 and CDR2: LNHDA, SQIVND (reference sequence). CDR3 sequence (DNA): TGTGCCAGTAGTTTCTCCCCTGGGACCCAAAATGAAAAACTGTTTTTT. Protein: CASSFSPGTQNEKLFF. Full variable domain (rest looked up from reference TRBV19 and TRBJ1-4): DGGITQSPKYLFRKEGQNVTLSCEQNLNHDAMYWYRQDPGQGLRLIYYSQIVNDFQKGDIAEGYSVSREKKESFPLTVTSAQKNPTAFYLCASSFSPGTQNEKLFFGSGTQLSVL.

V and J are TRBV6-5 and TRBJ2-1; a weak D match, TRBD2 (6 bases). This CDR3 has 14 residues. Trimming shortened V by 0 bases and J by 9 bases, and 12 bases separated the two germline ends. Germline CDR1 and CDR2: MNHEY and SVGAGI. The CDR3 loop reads CASSYSGGMPEQFF. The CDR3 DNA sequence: TGTGCCAGCAGTTACTCTGGGGGGATGCCTGAGCAGTTCTTC.

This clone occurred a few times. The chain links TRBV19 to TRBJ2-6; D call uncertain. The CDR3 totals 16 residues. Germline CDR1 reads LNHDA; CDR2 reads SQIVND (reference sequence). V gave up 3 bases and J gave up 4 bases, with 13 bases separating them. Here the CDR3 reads CASSIQAASGANVLTF. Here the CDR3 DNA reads TGTGCCAGTAGTATCCAGGCTGCGTCCGGGGCCAACGTCCTGACTTTC.

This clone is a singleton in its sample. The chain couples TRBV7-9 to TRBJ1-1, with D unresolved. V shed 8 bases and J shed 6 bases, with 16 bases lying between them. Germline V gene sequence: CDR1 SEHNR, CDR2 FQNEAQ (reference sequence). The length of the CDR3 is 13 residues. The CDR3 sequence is CASLRTSGAEAFF. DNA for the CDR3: TGTGCCAGCCTCCGGACGAGTGGGGCTGAAGCTTTCTTT.

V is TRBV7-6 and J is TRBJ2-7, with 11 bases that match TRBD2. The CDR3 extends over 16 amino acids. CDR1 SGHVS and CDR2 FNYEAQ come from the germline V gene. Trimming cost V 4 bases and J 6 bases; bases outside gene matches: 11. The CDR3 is CASSSYLAGGSGEQYF. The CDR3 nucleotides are TGTGCCAGCAGCTCCTACCTAGCGGGAGGTTCGGGCGAGCAGTACTTC.

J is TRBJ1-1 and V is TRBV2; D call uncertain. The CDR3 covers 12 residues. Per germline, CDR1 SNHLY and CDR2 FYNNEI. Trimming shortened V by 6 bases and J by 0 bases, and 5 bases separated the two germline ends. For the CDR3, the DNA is TGTGCCAGCAGGGGAATGAACACTGAAGCTTTCTTT. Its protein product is CASRGMNTEAFF.

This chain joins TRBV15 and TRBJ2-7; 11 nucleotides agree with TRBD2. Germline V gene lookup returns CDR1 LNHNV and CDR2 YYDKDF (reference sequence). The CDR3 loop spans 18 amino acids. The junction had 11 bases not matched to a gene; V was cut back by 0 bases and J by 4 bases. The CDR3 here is CATSRDRLRLAGPYEQYF. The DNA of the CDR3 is TGTGCCACCAGCAGAGATAGGCTAAGACTAGCGGGACCGTACGAGCAGTACTTC.